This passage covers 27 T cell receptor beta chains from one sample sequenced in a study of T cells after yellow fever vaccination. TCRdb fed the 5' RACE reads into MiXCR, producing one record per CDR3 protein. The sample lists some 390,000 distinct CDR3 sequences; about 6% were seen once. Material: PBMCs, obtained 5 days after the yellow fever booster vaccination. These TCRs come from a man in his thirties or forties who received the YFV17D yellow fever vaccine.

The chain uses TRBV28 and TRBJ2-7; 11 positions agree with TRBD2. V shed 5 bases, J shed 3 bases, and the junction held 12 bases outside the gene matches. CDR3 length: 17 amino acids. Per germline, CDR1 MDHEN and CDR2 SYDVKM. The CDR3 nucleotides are TGTGCCAGCAGTCTCCCTCCCTCCGGGACTAGCGGCTACGAGCAGTACTTC. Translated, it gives CASSLPPSGTSGYEQYF.

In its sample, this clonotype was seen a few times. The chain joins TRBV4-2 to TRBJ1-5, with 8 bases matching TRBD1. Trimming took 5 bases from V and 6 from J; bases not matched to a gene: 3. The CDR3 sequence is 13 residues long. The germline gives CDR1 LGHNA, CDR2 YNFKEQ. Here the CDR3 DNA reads TGTGCCAGCAGCGGGACAGGTGGTCAGCCCCAGCATTTT. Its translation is CASSGTGGQPQHF.

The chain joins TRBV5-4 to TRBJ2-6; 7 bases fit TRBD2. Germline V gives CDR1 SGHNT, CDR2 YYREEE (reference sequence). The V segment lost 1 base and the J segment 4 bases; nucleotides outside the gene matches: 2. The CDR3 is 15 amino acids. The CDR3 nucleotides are TGTGCCAGCAGCTTGTGGGGGGGAGGGGCCAACGTCCTGACTTTC. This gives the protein CASSLWGGGANVLTF.

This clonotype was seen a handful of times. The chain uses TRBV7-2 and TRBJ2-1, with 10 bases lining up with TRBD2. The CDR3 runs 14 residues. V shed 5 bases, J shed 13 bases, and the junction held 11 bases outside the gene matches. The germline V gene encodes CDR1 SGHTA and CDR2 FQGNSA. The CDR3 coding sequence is TGTGCCAGCAGCCCCACTAGCGGGACACACCCCCAGTTCTTC. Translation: CASSPTSGTHPQFF.

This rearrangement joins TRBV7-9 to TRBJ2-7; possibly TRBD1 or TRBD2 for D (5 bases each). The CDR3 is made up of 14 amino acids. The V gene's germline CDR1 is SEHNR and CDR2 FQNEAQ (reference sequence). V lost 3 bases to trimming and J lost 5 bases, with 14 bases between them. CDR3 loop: CASSLGREKNEQYF. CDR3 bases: TGTGCCAGCAGCTTGGGCAGGGAGAAGAACGAGCAGTACTTC.

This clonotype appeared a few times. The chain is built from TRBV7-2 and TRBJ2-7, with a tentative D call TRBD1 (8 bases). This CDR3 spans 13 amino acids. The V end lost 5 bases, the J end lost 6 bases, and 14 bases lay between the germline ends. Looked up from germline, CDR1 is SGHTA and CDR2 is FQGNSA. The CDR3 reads CASSKQGGFEQYF. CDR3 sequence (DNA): TGTGCCAGCAGCAAACAGGGGGGGTTCGAGCAGTACTTC.

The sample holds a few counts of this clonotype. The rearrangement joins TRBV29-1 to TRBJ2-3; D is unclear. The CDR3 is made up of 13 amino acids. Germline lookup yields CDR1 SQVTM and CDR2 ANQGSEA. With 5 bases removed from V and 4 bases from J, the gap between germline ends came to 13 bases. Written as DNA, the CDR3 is TGCAGCGTTTCGTACTGGAGTGCAGATACGCAGTATTTT. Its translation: CSVSYWSADTQYF.

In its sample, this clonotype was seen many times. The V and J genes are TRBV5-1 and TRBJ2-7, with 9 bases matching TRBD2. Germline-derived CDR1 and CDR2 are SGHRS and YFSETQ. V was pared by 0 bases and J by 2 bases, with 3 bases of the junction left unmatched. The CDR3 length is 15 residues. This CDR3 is CASSLGLAATYEQYF. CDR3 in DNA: TGCGCCAGCAGCTTGGGACTAGCGGCTACCTACGAGCAGTACTTC.

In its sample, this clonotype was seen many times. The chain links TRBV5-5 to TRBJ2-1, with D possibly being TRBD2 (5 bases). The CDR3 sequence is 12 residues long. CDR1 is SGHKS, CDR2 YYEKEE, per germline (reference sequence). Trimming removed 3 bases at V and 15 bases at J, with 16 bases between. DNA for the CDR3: TGTGCCAGCAGCTCCCCGGGATTCTATTGGTTCTTC. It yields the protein CASSSPGFYWFF.

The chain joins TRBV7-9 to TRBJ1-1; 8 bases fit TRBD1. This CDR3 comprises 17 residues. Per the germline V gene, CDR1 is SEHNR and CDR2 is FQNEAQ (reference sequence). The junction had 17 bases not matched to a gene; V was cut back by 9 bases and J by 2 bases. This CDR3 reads CASRKRGTGGVNTEAFF. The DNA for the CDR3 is TGTGCCAGTCGGAAGAGGGGCACAGGGGGTGTAAACACTGAAGCTTTCTTT.

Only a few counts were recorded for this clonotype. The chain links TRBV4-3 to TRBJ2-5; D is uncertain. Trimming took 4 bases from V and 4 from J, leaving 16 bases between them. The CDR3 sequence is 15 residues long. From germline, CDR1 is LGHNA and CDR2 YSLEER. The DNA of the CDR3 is TGCGCCAGCAGCCCTTCTGGGGTCGGAAGAGAGACCCAGTACTTC. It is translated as CASSPSGVGRETQYF.

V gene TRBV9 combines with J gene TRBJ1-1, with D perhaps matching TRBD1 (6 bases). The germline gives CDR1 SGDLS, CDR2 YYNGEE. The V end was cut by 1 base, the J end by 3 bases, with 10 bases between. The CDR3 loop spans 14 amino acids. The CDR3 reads CASSVTNRDTEAFF. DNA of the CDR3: TGTGCCAGCAGCGTAACTAACAGGGACACTGAAGCTTTCTTT. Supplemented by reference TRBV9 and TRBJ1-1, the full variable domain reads DSGVTQTPKHLITATGQRVTLRCSPRSGDLSVYWYQQSLDQGLQFLIQYYNGEERAKGNILERFSAQQFPDLHSELNLSSLELGDSALYFCASSVTNRDTEAFFGQGTRLTVV.

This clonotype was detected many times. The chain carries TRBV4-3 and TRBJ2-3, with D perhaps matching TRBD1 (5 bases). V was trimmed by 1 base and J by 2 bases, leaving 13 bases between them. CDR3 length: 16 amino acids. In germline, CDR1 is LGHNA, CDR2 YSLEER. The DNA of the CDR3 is TGCGCCAGCAGCCAAGCGCAGGGCCGGTTCACAGATACGCAGTATTTT. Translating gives CASSQAQGRFTDTQYF.

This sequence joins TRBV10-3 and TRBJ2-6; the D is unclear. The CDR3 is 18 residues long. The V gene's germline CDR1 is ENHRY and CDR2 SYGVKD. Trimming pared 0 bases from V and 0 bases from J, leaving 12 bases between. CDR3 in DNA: TGTGCCATCAGTGAGTCGTATTTGGGCAGCTCTGGGGCCAACGTCCTGACTTTC. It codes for CAISESYLGSSGANVLTF.

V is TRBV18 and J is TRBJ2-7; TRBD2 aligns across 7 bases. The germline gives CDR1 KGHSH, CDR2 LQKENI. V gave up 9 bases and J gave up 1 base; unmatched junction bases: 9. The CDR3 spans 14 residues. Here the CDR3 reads CASSRGRESYEQYF. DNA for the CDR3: TGTGCCAGTTCCCGGGGGAGGGAGTCCTACGAGCAGTACTTC.

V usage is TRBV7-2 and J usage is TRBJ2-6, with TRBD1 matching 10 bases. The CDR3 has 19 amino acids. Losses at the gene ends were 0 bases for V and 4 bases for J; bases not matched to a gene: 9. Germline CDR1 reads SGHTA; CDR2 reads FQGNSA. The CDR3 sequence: CASSLAGTGVRRGANVLTF. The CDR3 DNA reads TGTGCCAGCAGCTTAGCTGGGACAGGGGTTCGGAGGGGGGCCAACGTCCTGACTTTC. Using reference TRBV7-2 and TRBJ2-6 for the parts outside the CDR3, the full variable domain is GAGVSQSPSNKVTEKGKDVELRCDPISGHTALYWYRQSLGQGLEFLIYFQGNSAPDKSGLPSDRFSAERTGGSVSTLTIQRTQQEDSAVYLCASSLAGTGVRRGANVLTFGAGSRLTVL.

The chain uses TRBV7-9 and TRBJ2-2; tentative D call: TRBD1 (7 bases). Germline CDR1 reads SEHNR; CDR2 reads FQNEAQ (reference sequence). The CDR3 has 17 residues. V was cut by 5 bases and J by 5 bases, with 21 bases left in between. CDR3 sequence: CASSPGRDSLFTGELFF. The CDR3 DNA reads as TGTGCCAGCAGCCCCGGGCGGGACAGCCTTTTTACCGGGGAGCTGTTTTTT.

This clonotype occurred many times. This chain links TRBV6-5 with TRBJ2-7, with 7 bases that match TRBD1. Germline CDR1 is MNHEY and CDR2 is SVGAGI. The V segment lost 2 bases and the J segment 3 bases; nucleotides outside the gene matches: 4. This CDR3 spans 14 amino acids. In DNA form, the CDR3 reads TGTGCCAGCAGTTACACGTACAGGGGCTACGAGCAGTACTTC. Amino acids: CASSYTYRGYEQYF.

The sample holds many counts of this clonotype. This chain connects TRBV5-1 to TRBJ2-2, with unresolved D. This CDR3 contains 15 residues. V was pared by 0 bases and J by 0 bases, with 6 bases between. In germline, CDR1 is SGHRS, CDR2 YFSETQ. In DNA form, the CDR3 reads TGCGCCAGCAGCTTGGGTTACGCGAACACCGGGGAGCTGTTTTTT. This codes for CASSLGYANTGELFF.

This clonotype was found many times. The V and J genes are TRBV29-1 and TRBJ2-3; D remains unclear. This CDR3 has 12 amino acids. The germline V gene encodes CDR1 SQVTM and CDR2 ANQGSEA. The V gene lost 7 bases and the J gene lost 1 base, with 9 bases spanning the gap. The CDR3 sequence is CSGVTGTDTQYF. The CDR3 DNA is TGCAGCGGGGTTACAGGCACAGATACGCAGTATTTT.

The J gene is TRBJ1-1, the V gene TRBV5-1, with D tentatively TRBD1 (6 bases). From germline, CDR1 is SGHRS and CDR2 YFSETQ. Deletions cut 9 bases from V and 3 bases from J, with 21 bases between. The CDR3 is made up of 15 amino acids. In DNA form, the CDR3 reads TGCGCCACCACAAGGGGGGGGAGTCGGGACACTGAAGCTTTCTTT. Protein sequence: CATTRGGSRDTEAFF.

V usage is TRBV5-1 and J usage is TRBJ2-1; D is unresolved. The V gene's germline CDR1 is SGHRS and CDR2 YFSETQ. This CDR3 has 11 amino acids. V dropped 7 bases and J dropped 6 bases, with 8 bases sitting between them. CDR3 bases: TGCGCCAGCGTCCGCGGCAATGAGCAGTTCTTC. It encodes CASVRGNEQFF.

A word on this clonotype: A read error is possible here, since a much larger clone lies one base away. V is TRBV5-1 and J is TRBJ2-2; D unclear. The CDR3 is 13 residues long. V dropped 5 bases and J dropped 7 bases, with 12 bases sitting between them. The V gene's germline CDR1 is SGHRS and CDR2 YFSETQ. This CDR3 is CASRSRVGGELFF. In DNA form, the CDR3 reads TGCGCCAGCAGATCTAGGGTGGGCGGGGAGCTGTTTTTT.

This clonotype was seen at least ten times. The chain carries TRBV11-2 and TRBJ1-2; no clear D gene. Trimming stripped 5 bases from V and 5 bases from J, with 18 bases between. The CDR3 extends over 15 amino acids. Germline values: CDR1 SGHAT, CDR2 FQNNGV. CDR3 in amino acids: CASSQRPQASYGYTF. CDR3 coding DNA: TGTGCCAGCAGCCAGAGGCCGCAGGCTTCTTATGGCTACACCTTC.

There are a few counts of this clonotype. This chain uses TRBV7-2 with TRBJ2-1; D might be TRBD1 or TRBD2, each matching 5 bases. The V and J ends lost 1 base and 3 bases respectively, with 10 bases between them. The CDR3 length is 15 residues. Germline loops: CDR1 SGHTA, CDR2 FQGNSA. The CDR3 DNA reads TGTGCCAGCAGCTTAGTTGGGACCAACTACAATGAGCAGTTCTTC. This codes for CASSLVGTNYNEQFF.

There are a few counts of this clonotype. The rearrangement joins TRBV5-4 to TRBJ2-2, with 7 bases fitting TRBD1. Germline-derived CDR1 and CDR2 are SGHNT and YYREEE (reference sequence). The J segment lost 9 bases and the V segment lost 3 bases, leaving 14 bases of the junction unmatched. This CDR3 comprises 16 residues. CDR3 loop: CASSSDRDRSSRELFF. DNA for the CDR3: TGTGCCAGCAGCTCAGACAGGGATCGCTCGAGTCGGGAGCTGTTTTTT.

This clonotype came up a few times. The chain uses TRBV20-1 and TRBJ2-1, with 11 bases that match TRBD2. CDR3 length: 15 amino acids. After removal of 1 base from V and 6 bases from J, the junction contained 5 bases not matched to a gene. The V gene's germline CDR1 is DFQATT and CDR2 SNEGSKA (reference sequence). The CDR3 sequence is CSARVTSGSSNEQFF. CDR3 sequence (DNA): TGCAGTGCTAGAGTCACTAGCGGGAGCAGCAATGAGCAGTTCTTC.